The T cell receptor beta chain under discussion was sequenced for a study of neurological immune-mediated disorders. Trimming shortened V by 6 bases and J by 1 base, and 15 bases separated the two germline ends. The CDR3 loop spans 15 amino acids. This clonotype was seen ten or more times. 5'RACE generated cDNA with 10-nucleotide random UMIs. Over 190 million TCR-beta sequences from 15-18 subjects came from every sequencing run. TCRdb re-called the 5' RACE reads with MiXCR, one entry per CDR3 protein. The data contain tens of thousands of distinct CDR3 sequences, more than 4.5% of them seen just once; the ten biggest clones take up around 6%.

The chain has TRBV12-3 or TRBV12-4 and TRBJ1-2, with D possibly matching TRBD1 (6 bases). What was sequenced was PBMCs. The sequence derives from a human donor with multiple sclerosis. The donor label of this sample is uncertain. The CDR3 bases are TGTGCCAGCAGCCCCGGGGACATTTATAACTATGGCTACACCTTC. Its protein is CASSPGDIYNYGYTF.